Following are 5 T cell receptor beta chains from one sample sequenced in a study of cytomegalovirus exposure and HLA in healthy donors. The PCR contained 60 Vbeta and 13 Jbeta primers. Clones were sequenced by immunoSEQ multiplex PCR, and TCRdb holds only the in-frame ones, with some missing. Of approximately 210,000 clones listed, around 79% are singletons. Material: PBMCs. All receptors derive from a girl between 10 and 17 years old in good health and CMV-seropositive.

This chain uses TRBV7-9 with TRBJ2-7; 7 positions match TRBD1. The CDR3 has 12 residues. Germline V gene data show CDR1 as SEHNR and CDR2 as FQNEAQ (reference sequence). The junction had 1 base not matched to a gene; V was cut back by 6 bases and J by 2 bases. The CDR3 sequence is CASRDRAYEQYF. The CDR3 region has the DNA TGTGCCAGCAGAGACAGGGCCTACGAGCAGTACTTC.

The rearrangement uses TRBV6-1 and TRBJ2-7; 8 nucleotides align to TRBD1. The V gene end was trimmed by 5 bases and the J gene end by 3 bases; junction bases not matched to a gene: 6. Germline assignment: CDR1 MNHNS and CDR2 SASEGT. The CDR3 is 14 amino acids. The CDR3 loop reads CASSLQGGDYEQYF. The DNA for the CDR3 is TGTGCCAGCAGTTTACAGGGGGGTGACTACGAGCAGTACTTC.

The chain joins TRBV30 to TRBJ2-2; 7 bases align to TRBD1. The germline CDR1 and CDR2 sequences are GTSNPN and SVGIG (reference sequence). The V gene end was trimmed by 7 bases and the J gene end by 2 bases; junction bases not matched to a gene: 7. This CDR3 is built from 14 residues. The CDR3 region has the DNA TGTGCCTTACAGGACAGGATAAACACCGGGGAGCTGTTTTTT. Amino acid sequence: CALQDRINTGELFF.

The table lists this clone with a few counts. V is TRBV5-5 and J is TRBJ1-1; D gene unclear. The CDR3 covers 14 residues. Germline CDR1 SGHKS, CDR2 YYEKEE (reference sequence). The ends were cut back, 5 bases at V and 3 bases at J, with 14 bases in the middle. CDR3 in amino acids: CASRGAIGDTEAFF. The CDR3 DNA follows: TGTGCCAGCAGGGGAGCTATCGGGGACACTGAAGCTTTCTTT.

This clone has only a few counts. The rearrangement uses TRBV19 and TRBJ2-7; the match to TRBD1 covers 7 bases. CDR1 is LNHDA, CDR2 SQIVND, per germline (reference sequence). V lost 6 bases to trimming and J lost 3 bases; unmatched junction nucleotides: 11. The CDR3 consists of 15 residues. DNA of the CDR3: TGTGCCAGTAGCCCCGGGACAGATAAATTCTACGAGCAGTACTTC. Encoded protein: CASSPGTDKFYEQYF.